Below, 30 T cell receptor beta chains from the same sample are listed, as sequenced in a study of graft-versus-host responses after intestinal transplantation (dated by TCRdb to the early 2020s). These receptors have no identified antigens. The time point label, as the study defines it: cells obtained before transplantation from donor or recipient. Library prep was done by the immunoSEQ multiplex PCR assay. This immuneACCESS table, as held by TCRdb, lists in-frame sequences with V and J called but not all clones. Of the missing ones, under half trace to an unresolved V gene in checked studies; the others have no known cause. The sample table shows some 140,000 clones, and approximately 92% are seen once. Over 0.15% of the sample belongs to the ten largest clones. The material was unstimulated CD4+ T cells sorted from spleen or lymph node cells, obtained before intestinal transplant. Every receptor here comes from a human donor who received an intestinal transplant.

The rearrangement uses TRBV5-1 and TRBJ2-7; TRBD1 is a possible D gene (6 bases). Germline CDR1 is SGHRS and CDR2 is YFSETQ. The CDR3 runs to 14 residues. V gave up 0 bases and J gave up 5 bases, with 12 bases separating them. The CDR3 nucleotides are TGCGCCAGCAGCTTGGGGGACCAGGGGAACGAGCAGTACTTC. It codes for CASSLGDQGNEQYF.

The chain joins TRBV5-1 to TRBJ2-1; the match to TRBD2 covers 9 bases. Germline V CDR1 and CDR2: SGHRS, YFSETQ. This CDR3 comprises 14 residues. The trim removed 0 bases at V and 7 bases at J, leaving 2 bases unmatched. The CDR3 is CASSLDLAGNEQFF. CDR3 DNA: TGCGCCAGCAGCTTGGACCTAGCGGGGAATGAGCAGTTCTTC.

This clone was detected only a few times. CDR3 residues: CASSIPRGGWGGYTF. In nucleotides, the CDR3 is TGTGCCAGTAGTATACCCCGTGGGGGCTGGGGTGGCTACACCTTC. The V call is TRBV19, the J call TRBJ1-2, with a tentative D call TRBD1 (6 bases). The V end lost 2 bases, the J end lost 7 bases, and 17 bases lay between the germline ends. From germline, CDR1 is LNHDA and CDR2 SQIVND (reference sequence). The CDR3 totals 15 residues. Based on the CDR3 plus reference TRBV19 and TRBJ1-2, the full variable domain is DGGITQSPKYLFRKEGQNVTLSCEQNLNHDAMYWYRQDPGQGLRLIYYSQIVNDFQKGDIAEGYSVSREKKESFPLTVTSAQKNPTAFYLCASSIPRGGWGGYTFGSGTRLTVV.

This chain connects TRBV7-8 to TRBJ1-1; 9 bases match TRBD1. V dropped 1 base and J dropped 11; count of bases not matched to a gene: 8. Germline values: CDR1 SGHVS, CDR2 FQNEAQ. The CDR3 runs to 14 residues. DNA for the CDR3: TGTGCCAGCAGCTTAGAACAGGGGGCGAATTGGGCTTTCTTT. Translation gives CASSLEQGANWAFF.

This CDR3 is CASSLRGTGSMKTQYF. The DNA of the CDR3 is TGTGCCAGCAGCTTACGAGGGACAGGGAGTATGAAGACCCAGTACTTC. The chain is built from TRBV11-2 and TRBJ2-5, with TRBD1 matching over 9 bases. The trim removed 2 bases at V and 6 bases at J, leaving 10 bases unmatched. The germline V gene encodes CDR1 SGHAT and CDR2 FQNNGV. This CDR3 is 16 amino acids long.

The CDR3 is CASNYRGGDLEPQHF. CDR3 in DNA: TGTGCCAGTAATTACAGGGGAGGGGACCTGGAGCCCCAGCATTTT. V gene TRBV19 combines with J gene TRBJ1-5; 7 positions agree with TRBD1. The CDR3 contains 15 residues. CDR1 is LNHDA and CDR2 is SQIVND in the germline V gene (reference sequence). V lost 7 bases and J lost 8; bases outside the gene matches: 14.

In its sample, this clone was seen once. The V and J genes are TRBV2 and TRBJ1-6; 7 bases match TRBD1. In germline, CDR1 is SNHLY, CDR2 FYNNEI. CDR3 size: 16 residues. The junction had 5 bases not matched to a gene; V was cut back by 6 bases and J by 0 bases. CDR3 residues: CASRIDRASYNSPLHF. DNA for the CDR3: TGTGCCAGCAGGATAGACAGGGCCTCCTATAATTCACCCCTCCACTTT.

The V call is TRBV29-1, the J call TRBJ2-1, with TRBD1 matching over 7 bases. CDR1 is SQVTM and CDR2 is ANQGSEA in the germline V gene. V was pared by 6 bases and J by 0 bases, with 8 bases of the junction left unmatched. The CDR3 has 15 amino acids. The CDR3 DNA follows: TGCAGCGTCGAGGGGGCAGGGGGCTCCTACAATGAGCAGTTCTTC. Its translation is CSVEGAGGSYNEQFF.

The V and J genes are TRBV5-1 and TRBJ2-2; 8 nucleotides line up with TRBD1. The CDR3 contains 17 residues. The germline V gene encodes CDR1 SGHRS and CDR2 YFSETQ. V was pared by 0 bases and J by 1 base, with 5 bases of the junction left unmatched. DNA of the CDR3: TGCGCCAGCAGCTTGGGGCCCACAGGGGGGAACACCGGGGAGCTGTTTTTT. It yields the protein CASSLGPTGGNTGELFF.

This sequence joins TRBV7-9 and TRBJ2-2; D not certain. V was shortened by 1 base and J by 2 bases, with 8 bases between the two germline ends. In germline, CDR1 is SEHNR, CDR2 FQNEAQ (reference sequence). There are 15 residues in the CDR3. The CDR3 DNA is TGTGCCAGCAGCTTAGGTCAGGCTAACACCGGGGAGCTGTTTTTT. Residues: CASSLGQANTGELFF.

V gene TRBV2 combines with J gene TRBJ2-3; D perhaps matches TRBD1 (5 bases). Germline CDR1 reads SNHLY; CDR2 reads FYNNEI. Trimming stripped 7 bases from V and 1 base from J, with 12 bases between. This CDR3 region has 14 residues. CDR3: CASKQGVGTDTQYF. For the CDR3, the DNA is TGTGCCAGCAAACAAGGGGTAGGCACAGATACGCAGTATTTT.

The table lists this clone with a count of one. The chain links TRBV30 to TRBJ2-3; 12 nucleotides line up with TRBD2. Germline lookup yields CDR1 GTSNPN and CDR2 SVGIG (reference sequence). This CDR3 has 14 amino acids. V lost 2 bases, J lost 7 bases, and 4 bases stayed unmatched. The CDR3 loop reads CAWSRTSGDYTQYF. CDR3 DNA sequence: TGTGCCTGGAGTCGGACTAGCGGGGACTATACGCAGTATTTT.

On this clone itself: This same CDR3 is encoded by further DNA sequences in the sample. The rearrangement joins TRBV10-1 to TRBJ1-1; no clear D. The CDR3 sequence is 13 residues long. Per the germline V gene, CDR1 is WNHNN and CDR2 is SYGVQD (reference sequence). Trimming shortened V by 1 base and J by 5 bases, and 8 bases separated the two germline ends. The CDR3: CASSELRGTEAFF. The DNA of the CDR3 is TGCGCCAGCAGTGAGTTGAGAGGGACTGAAGCTTTCTTT.

The chain combines TRBV5-8 with TRBJ1-4; D gene uncertain. This CDR3 is built from 15 residues. Trimming removed 7 bases from V and 0 bases from J, with 13 bases in between. CDR1 SGHTS and CDR2 YDEGEE come from the germline V gene. CDR3 nucleotide sequence: TGTGCCAGCGGGAAAACACCTACAACTAATGAAAAACTGTTTTTT. It is translated as CASGKTPTTNEKLFF. Full variable domain (missing parts from reference TRBV5-8 and TRBJ1-4): EAGVTQSPTHLIKTRGQQATLRCSPISGHTSVYWYQQALGLGLQFLLWYDEGEERNRGNFPPRFSGRQFPNYSSELNVNALELEDSALYLCASGKTPTTNEKLFFGSGTQLSVL.

The CDR3 protein is CASSPPNRGAGSYGYTF. CDR3 nucleotide sequence: TGTGCCAGCTCACCACCTAACAGGGGCGCGGGCTCCTATGGCTACACCTTC. This chain joins TRBV18 and TRBJ1-2; 7 nucleotides agree with TRBD1. V lost 0 bases to trimming and J lost 4 bases; unmatched junction nucleotides: 11. Looked up from germline, CDR1 is KGHSH and CDR2 is LQKENI. The CDR3 is 17 residues long.

This clone is a singleton in its sample. One junction end disagrees with the germline gene, perhaps due to a read error. V usage is TRBV7-8 and J usage is TRBJ1-1, with D unresolved. The germline CDR1 and CDR2 sequences are SGHVS and FQNEAQ. The CDR3 is 13 amino acids. The CDR3 sequence: CASSHSGRLTPLF. CDR3 DNA: TGTGCCAGCAGCCACAGTGGGCGCCTTACCCCCCTCTTT.

The rearrangement joins TRBV11-2 to TRBJ2-5; D may match TRBD1 or TRBD2 (5 bases each). The germline V gene has CDR1 SGHAT and CDR2 FQNNGV. This CDR3 is built from 14 residues. V was cut by 4 bases and J by 1 base, with 10 bases left in between. The chain's CDR3 is CASSYRDPQETQYF. The CDR3 DNA reads as TGTGCCAGCAGCTACCGGGACCCCCAAGAGACCCAGTACTTC. Drawing the rest from reference TRBV11-2 and TRBJ2-5, the complete variable domain is EAGVAQSPRYKIIEKRQSVAFWCNPISGHATLYWYQQILGQGPKLLIQFQNNGVVDDSQLPKDRFSAERLKGVDSTLKIQPAKLEDSAVYLCASSYRDPQETQYFGPGTRLLVL.

This chain joins TRBV5-1 and TRBJ2-7, with 8 bases identical to TRBD1. J was trimmed by 0 bases and V by 4 bases; bases with no gene match: 6. The germline gives CDR1 SGHRS, CDR2 YFSETQ. The CDR3 loop spans 15 amino acids. CDR3 region: CASSLTGQGSYEQYF. The CDR3 DNA is TGCGCCAGCAGCCTAACCGGACAGGGCTCCTACGAGCAGTACTTC.

This chain connects TRBV5-1 to TRBJ1-3; TRBD1 agrees at 11 bases. The CDR3 sequence is 15 residues long. Germline loops: CDR1 SGHRS, CDR2 YFSETQ. V lost 4 bases, J lost 2 bases, and 2 bases stayed unmatched. CDR3 nucleotides: TGCGCCAGCAGCCGGGGACAGGGGGCTGGAAACACCATATATTTT. Protein product: CASSRGQGAGNTIYF.

The chain couples TRBV7-9 to TRBJ1-1; D gene uncertain. The germline V gene encodes CDR1 SEHNR and CDR2 FQNEAQ (reference sequence). Between the trimmed V and J ends, which lost 0 bases and 1 base, there was a span of 9 bases. This CDR3 is built from 15 residues. This CDR3 is CASSLAYRRNTEAFF. The CDR3 region has the DNA TGTGCCAGCAGCTTAGCGTACAGACGGAACACTGAAGCTTTCTTT.

The V gene is TRBV6-8, the J gene TRBJ2-2, with D maybe TRBD1 (5 bases). This CDR3 comprises 16 residues. Germline CDR1 is MNHGY and CDR2 is SAAAGT. V was pared by 6 bases and J by 4 bases, with 18 bases between. CDR3 in amino acids: CASRTARALPTGELFF. DNA of the CDR3: TGTGCCAGCAGAACCGCCAGGGCCTTGCCCACCGGGGAGCTGTTTTTT.

The V and J genes are TRBV19 and TRBJ2-2; D is undetermined. V was trimmed by 5 bases and J by 1 base, leaving 8 bases between them. This CDR3 has 14 amino acids. Germline V CDR1 and CDR2: LNHDA, SQIVND (reference sequence). CDR3: CASSPGRNTGELFF. The CDR3 DNA is TGTGCCAGTAGTCCGGGCAGGAACACCGGGGAGCTGTTTTTT.

In DNA form, the CDR3 reads TGTGCCAGCTCACCAACCCGGGACAGAGGGGAGCAGTACTTC. This translates into CASSPTRDRGEQYF. The chain uses TRBV18 and TRBJ2-7; 7 bases agree with TRBD1. V dropped 2 bases and J dropped 7; count of bases not matched to a gene: 8. The CDR3 is 14 residues long. The V gene's germline CDR1 is KGHSH and CDR2 LQKENI.

A single count supports this clone. The chain couples TRBV6-1 to TRBJ1-5; the D is unclear. The CDR3 spans 15 residues. Germline V CDR1 and CDR2: MNHNS, SASEGT. V lost 2 bases and J 2 bases, leaving 10 bases between the germline ends. The CDR3, as DNA: TGTGCCAGCAGTGAACCCGCCTGGGGCAATCAGCCCCAGCATTTT. Translated: CASSEPAWGNQPQHF.

This chain uses TRBV5-1 with TRBJ2-7; D gene unclear. V lost 1 base, J lost 4 bases, and 12 bases lay in between. The CDR3 covers 14 residues. Per the germline V gene, CDR1 is SGHRS and CDR2 is YFSETQ. DNA for the CDR3: TGCGCCAGCAGCTTGTTGTTAGGGTTGTACGAGCAGTACTTC. Protein product: CASSLLLGLYEQYF.

The chain recombines TRBV6-1 with TRBJ1-1; unclear D gene. The V and J ends lost 7 bases and 0 bases respectively, with 15 bases between them. There are 15 residues in the CDR3. The germline gives CDR1 MNHNS, CDR2 SASEGT. This chain's CDR3 is CASKGRRTMNTEAFF. The CDR3 DNA is TGTGCCAGCAAGGGCAGGCGAACTATGAACACTGAAGCTTTCTTT.

The chain links TRBV9 to TRBJ2-1; TRBD2 matches 10 bases. CDR1 SGDLS and CDR2 YYNGEE come from the germline V gene. J gave up 4 bases and V 0 bases, and 10 bases lay outside the gene matches. This CDR3 region has 18 residues. CDR3 protein: CASSVGSSGGTPYNEQFF. The CDR3 DNA sequence: TGTGCCAGCAGCGTAGGTTCTAGCGGGGGTACACCGTACAATGAGCAGTTCTTC.

The V and J genes are TRBV18 and TRBJ2-3; no clear D. The length of the CDR3 is 15 residues. V was clipped by 0 bases and J by 6 bases, with 13 bases between them. Germline V lookup: CDR1 KGHSH, CDR2 LQKENI. The CDR3 nucleotides read TGTGCCAGCTCACCACCAGGGCGGCCCGGGGATACGCAGTATTTT. It translates to CASSPPGRPGDTQYF.

The chain links TRBV7-8 to TRBJ2-1; the D is unclear. The length of the CDR3 is 16 residues. CDR1 and CDR2 (germline): SGHVS, FQNEAQ. V lost 4 bases, J lost 4 bases, and 17 bases lay in between. CDR3 loop: CASSSSRTAIYNEQFF. CDR3 DNA sequence: TGTGCCAGCAGCTCCAGCCGGACGGCTATTTACAATGAGCAGTTCTTC.

V and J are TRBV18 and TRBJ2-3; no reliable D call. There are 15 residues in the CDR3. In germline, CDR1 is KGHSH, CDR2 LQKENI. V lost 6 bases and J 1 base, leaving 14 bases between the germline ends. The CDR3 is CASSLTHDGTDTQYF. The CDR3 nucleotides are TGTGCCAGCTCTCTAACCCACGACGGCACAGATACGCAGTATTTT.